By share, the clone carrying this T cell receptor beta chain ranks as medium-sized. Its antigen is not identified. This sample was included in a study of spatial heterogeneity in lung cancer. Notes on the study in general: Blood carried ubiquitous expanded tumor TCRs more at resection than follow-up.

Stated time point: sample taken at primary tumor resection. The input material, whole RNA from tumor, nontumor lung or frozen PBMC, was sequenced unsorted. This CDR3 has 13 amino acids. The V segment lost 4 bases and the J segment 8 bases; nucleotides outside the gene matches: 6. The V gene's germline CDR1 is SQVTM and CDR2 ANQGSEA. TCRdb reprocessed the 5' RACE reads with MiXCR, giving one entry per CDR3 protein. This table has about 11,000 distinct CDR3 sequences, around 24% appearing once. Here the sequenced sample was PBMCs, taken at surgery. The sequence came from a female donor with early-stage non-small cell lung cancer. The chain links TRBV29-1 to TRBJ2-1, with 9 bases aligning to TRBD1. The CDR3 here is CSVGGQGRDEQFF. CDR3 DNA sequence: TGCAGCGTTGGGGGACAGGGACGAGATGAGCAGTTCTTC.